What follows are 24 T cell receptor beta chains derived from one specimen sequenced in a study of beta chain features in type 1 diabetes. The study reverse transcribed the entire isolated RNA, so it sequenced expressed TCRB transcripts. Here immunoSEQ multiplex PCR was the method, and the copy in TCRdb shows in-frame clones only, minus some. The repertoire consists of hundreds of thousands of clones, with over 10% occurring once and the leading ten covering 0.015% to 0.02%. Specimen: naive CD4+ T cells from blood. The origin of the receptors is a man aged 18-30 years in good health.

This clone was recorded a few times. The chain recombines TRBV9 with TRBJ2-7, with TRBD1 matching over 7 bases. In germline, CDR1 is SGDLS, CDR2 YYNGEE. The trim removed 3 bases at V and 12 bases at J, leaving 9 bases unmatched. The CDR3 consists of 12 residues. The CDR3 sequence is CASSASPGQMYF. The CDR3 DNA is TGTGCCAGCAGCGCTTCTCCGGGACAGATGTACTTC.

The rearrangement joins TRBV5-1 to TRBJ2-7; 7 bases align to TRBD2. J gave up 3 bases and V 0 bases, and 9 bases lay outside the gene matches. The germline gives CDR1 SGHRS, CDR2 YFSETQ. The CDR3 loop spans 16 amino acids. The CDR3 loop is CASSLEGRGSHYEQYF. CDR3 coding DNA: TGCGCCAGCAGCTTGGAAGGGAGGGGCTCTCACTACGAGCAGTACTTC.

This clone was observed a handful of times. This chain links TRBV2 with TRBJ2-1; 7 positions match TRBD2. The CDR3 has 12 residues. V lost 6 bases to trimming and J lost 7 bases; unmatched junction nucleotides: 3. Germline V gene lookup returns CDR1 SNHLY and CDR2 FYNNEI. The CDR3 here is CASSGLVNEQFF. The CDR3 nucleotides are TGTGCCAGCAGCGGACTAGTTAATGAGCAGTTCTTC.

This clone was observed a few times. The V and J genes are TRBV29-1 and TRBJ1-1; 9 nucleotides match TRBD1. The CDR3 spans 13 residues. Germline V gene lookup returns CDR1 SQVTM and CDR2 ANQGSEA. Trimming cost V 5 bases and J 1 base; bases outside gene matches: 2. CDR3 bases: TGCAGCGTTACGACAGGGGGGAACACTGAAGCTTTCTTT. It codes for CSVTTGGNTEAFF.

This clone was detected a few times. This rearrangement joins TRBV30 to TRBJ2-6; 8 bases are a match to TRBD1. J lost 0 bases, V lost 7 bases, and 8 bases had no gene match. This CDR3 contains 16 residues. Looked up from germline, CDR1 is GTSNPN and CDR2 is SVGIG (reference sequence). The CDR3 protein is CASPDRAHSGANVLTF. DNA of the CDR3: TGTGCCTCCCCGGACAGGGCACACTCTGGGGCCAACGTCCTGACTTTC.

The chain combines TRBV28 with TRBJ2-3; TRBD1 aligns across 9 bases. V gave up 10 bases and J gave up 8 bases; unmatched junction bases: 10. The CDR3 loop spans 13 amino acids. Germline loops: CDR1 MDHEN, CDR2 SYDVKM. The CDR3 DNA follows: TGTGCCACCCTGACAGGGGGACACGGTACGCAGTATTTT. Protein sequence: CATLTGGHGTQYF.

For the CDR3, the DNA is TGTGCCAGCAGCCAATACAGGGGGCTACGGACCGGGGAGCTGTTTTTT. Translation: CASSQYRGLRTGELFF. The chain employs TRBV7-9 and TRBJ2-2; 9 nucleotides agree with TRBD1. The CDR3 is made up of 16 amino acids. V was pared by 5 bases and J by 5 bases, with 9 bases of the junction left unmatched. Germline CDR1 is SEHNR and CDR2 is FQNEAQ (reference sequence).

This clone appeared many times. The chain joins TRBV14 to TRBJ1-3; no clear D gene. CDR1 and CDR2 (germline): SGHDN, FVKESK. Trimming removed 0 bases at V and 7 bases at J, with 13 bases between. The CDR3 length is 15 residues. CDR3 DNA: TGTGCCAGCAGCCAAGATTTCGGGGTTTGGAACACCATATATTTT. It codes for CASSQDFGVWNTIYF.

The J gene is TRBJ2-6, the V gene TRBV19; 7 bases agree with TRBD1. This CDR3 comprises 16 residues. Germline-derived CDR1 and CDR2 are LNHDA and SQIVND (reference sequence). The V segment lost 7 bases and the J segment 0 bases; nucleotides outside the gene matches: 6. The CDR3 is CASTGTVYSGANVLTF. In DNA, the CDR3 is TGTGCCAGTACGGGGACAGTTTACTCTGGGGCCAACGTCCTGACTTTC.

This clone was observed a few times. The chain carries TRBV29-1 and TRBJ1-1; 7 bases agree with TRBD1. Germline lookup yields CDR1 SQVTM and CDR2 ANQGSEA. This CDR3 contains 12 residues. The ends lost 1 base at V and 6 bases at J; junction bases unmatched: 2. For the CDR3, the DNA is TGCAGCGTTGAAGTCCAGGGGGCTGAAGCTTTCTTT. It is translated as CSVEVQGAEAFF. Looking up the rest from reference TRBV29-1 and TRBJ1-1 gives the full variable domain: SAVISQKPSRDICQRGTSLTIQCQVDSQVTMMFWYRQQPGQSLTLIATANQGSEATYESGFVIDKFPISRPNLTFSTLTVSNMSPEDSSIYLCSVEVQGAEAFFGQGTRLTVV.

In this sample, this clone turned up a few times. V gene TRBV10-3 combines with J gene TRBJ2-7; tentatively, D is TRBD1 (5 bases). V dropped 0 bases and J dropped 0 bases, with 12 bases sitting between them. The CDR3 runs 16 residues. CDR1 ENHRY and CDR2 SYGVKD come from the germline V gene. The CDR3, as DNA: TGTGCCATCAGTGAGTCCACAGGCAGATCCTCCTACGAGCAGTACTTC. Amino acid sequence: CAISESTGRSSYEQYF.

The genes are TRBV5-1 and TRBJ2-5, with TRBD1 matching over 8 bases. The CDR3 is 12 amino acids. V dropped 3 bases and J dropped 8; count of bases not matched to a gene: 3. From germline, CDR1 is SGHRS and CDR2 YFSETQ. The CDR3 loop reads CASSYTGGTQYF. CDR3 coding DNA: TGCGCCAGCAGCTACACAGGGGGAACCCAGTACTTC.

The chain joins TRBV7-2 to TRBJ2-1; TRBD2 agrees at 10 bases. This CDR3 region has 15 residues. J gave up 12 bases and V 6 bases, and 14 bases lay outside the gene matches. Per the germline V gene, CDR1 is SGHTA and CDR2 is FQGNSA. CDR3 amino acids: CASRIIAGGHLGQFF. CDR3 nucleotides: TGTGCCAGCAGAATAATAGCGGGGGGCCACTTGGGGCAGTTCTTC.

The chain employs TRBV28 and TRBJ2-7; 7 bases are shared with TRBD1. Germline V CDR1 and CDR2: MDHEN, SYDVKM. V was clipped by 3 bases and J by 1 base; unmatched bases: 12. This CDR3 region has 17 residues. In nucleotides, the CDR3 is TGTGCCAGCAGTTTTAGTCGTTGGGGGACAGATTCCTACGAGCAGTACTTC. Its protein is CASSFSRWGTDSYEQYF.

This sequence joins TRBV7-6 and TRBJ2-7; 10 bases match TRBD1. The CDR3 runs to 13 residues. V was clipped by 5 bases and J by 6 bases; unmatched bases: 4. Per germline, CDR1 SGHVS and CDR2 FNYEAQ. CDR3 loop: CASSDRGLFEQYF. The CDR3 DNA sequence: TGTGCCAGCAGCGACAGGGGGCTGTTCGAGCAGTACTTC.

This CDR3 is CASSQSGVSGELFF. The CDR3 nucleotides are TGTGCCAGCAGCCAGTCAGGGGTTTCCGGGGAGCTGTTTTTT. The chain is built from TRBV14 and TRBJ2-2; perhaps TRBD1 as D (6 bases). This CDR3 region has 14 residues. Trimming took off 3 bases at V and 6 bases at J, with 11 bases between the two ends. CDR1 SGHDN and CDR2 FVKESK come from the germline V gene.

This clone was seen more than once but under ten times. The rearrangement links TRBV30 to TRBJ1-3, with 7 bases that match TRBD1. V was pared by 2 bases and J by 1 base, with 5 bases of the junction left unmatched. The CDR3 consists of 15 residues. Germline values: CDR1 GTSNPN, CDR2 SVGIG (reference sequence). CDR3 nucleotide sequence: TGTGCCTGGAGTAATAAGGGGGCATCTGGAAACACCATATATTTT. Translation gives CAWSNKGASGNTIYF.

The chain uses TRBV14 and TRBJ1-1, with D perhaps matching TRBD1 (5 bases). The CDR3 has 15 residues. Trimming removed 0 bases from V and 4 bases from J, with 12 bases in between. Germline assignment: CDR1 SGHDN and CDR2 FVKESK. CDR3 sequence: CASSQDLGRVTEAFF. In DNA, the CDR3 is TGTGCCAGCAGCCAAGATCTCGGCAGGGTCACTGAAGCTTTCTTT.

This clone was counted a few times. J is TRBJ2-1 and V is TRBV28; TRBD2 aligns across 11 bases. Germline V gene sequence: CDR1 MDHEN, CDR2 SYDVKM. The CDR3 length is 15 residues. Trimming removed 4 bases from V and 6 bases from J; junction bases left unmatched: 5. The CDR3 here is CASSWVAGGSNEQFF. The CDR3 nucleotides are TGTGCCAGCAGTTGGGTAGCGGGAGGGAGCAATGAGCAGTTCTTC. Supplemented by reference TRBV28 and TRBJ2-1, the full variable domain reads DVKVTQSSRYLVKRTGEKVFLECVQDMDHENMFWYRQDPGLGLRLIYFSYDVKMKEKGDIPEGYSVSREKKERFSLILESASTNQTSMYLCASSWVAGGSNEQFFGPGTRLTVL.

This clone was recorded a few times. The chain combines TRBV5-4 with TRBJ2-3, with TRBD2 as a possible D gene (5 bases). The CDR3 has 14 amino acids. Germline CDR1 is SGHNT and CDR2 is YYREEE (reference sequence). V shed 1 base and J shed 5 bases, with 11 bases lying between them. CDR3 bases: TGTGCCAGCAGCTTGTTGATTGCGGGAGATACGCAGTATTTT. Translated: CASSLLIAGDTQYF.

The V call is TRBV6-6, the J call TRBJ1-1; D gene ambiguous. CDR3 length equals 14 residues. Trimming stripped 6 bases from V and 1 base from J, with 12 bases between. Germline V CDR1 and CDR2: MNHNY, SVGAGI (reference sequence). The CDR3 here is CASSGPTGNTEAFF. CDR3 bases: TGTGCCAGCAGCGGTCCGACGGGGAACACTGAAGCTTTCTTT.

V usage is TRBV11-3 and J usage is TRBJ1-1; D uncertain. The germline V gene has CDR1 SGHNT and CDR2 YENEEA. This CDR3 contains 13 residues. V lost 0 bases and J 3 bases, leaving 5 bases between the germline ends. The CDR3 sequence is CASSLEGHTEAFF. CDR3 bases: TGTGCCAGCAGCTTAGAGGGCCACACTGAAGCTTTCTTT.

This rearrangement joins TRBV4-1 to TRBJ2-1, with D perhaps TRBD1 (6 bases). The germline V and J ends were trimmed by 4 bases and 1 base, with 14 bases remaining between them. Germline CDR1 and CDR2: MGHRA and YSYEKL. The CDR3 is 16 residues long. The CDR3: CASSPTGGQSYNEQFF. The CDR3 DNA reads TGCGCCAGCAGCCCTACCGGTGGACAGTCCTACAATGAGCAGTTCTTC.

V gene TRBV6-5 combines with J gene TRBJ2-3, with D possibly being TRBD1 (6 bases). CDR1 and CDR2 (germline): MNHEY, SVGAGI. The V and J ends lost 8 bases and 5 bases respectively, with 17 bases between them. The CDR3 length is 14 residues. Here the CDR3 DNA reads TGTGCCAGCCAGGGGACGGTTCTTGGAGATACGCAGTATTTT. It encodes CASQGTVLGDTQYF.